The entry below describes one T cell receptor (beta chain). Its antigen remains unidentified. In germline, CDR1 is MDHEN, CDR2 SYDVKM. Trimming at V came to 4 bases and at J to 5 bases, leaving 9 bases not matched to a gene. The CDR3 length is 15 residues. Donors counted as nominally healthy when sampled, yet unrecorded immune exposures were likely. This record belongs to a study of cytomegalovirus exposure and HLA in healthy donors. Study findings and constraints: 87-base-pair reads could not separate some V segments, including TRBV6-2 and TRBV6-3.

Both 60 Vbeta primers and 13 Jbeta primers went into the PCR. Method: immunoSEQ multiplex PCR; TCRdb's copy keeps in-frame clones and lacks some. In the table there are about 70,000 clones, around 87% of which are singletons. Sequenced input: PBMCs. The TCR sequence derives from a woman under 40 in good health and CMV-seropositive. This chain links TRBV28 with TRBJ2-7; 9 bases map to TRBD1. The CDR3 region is CASSSSGTGNHEQYF. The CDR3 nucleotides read TGTGCCAGCAGTTCCTCGGGGACAGGGAACCACGAGCAGTACTTC.